This T cell receptor beta chain was identified in a study of blood T cell repertoires in COVID-19. This CDR3 contains 14 residues. The V segment lost 4 bases and the J segment 4 bases; nucleotides outside the gene matches: 5. Germline CDR1 is SGHTA and CDR2 is FQGNSA. This clone has only one observation. In the authors' methods: Cell counts per sample came from amplifying reference gene primers. The assay was immunoSEQ multiplex PCR, and TCRdb's table has in-frame clones only and misses some. D and trimming come from the DNA, and the V and J calls and clone size come from that table. The profile shows about 220,000 clones, roughly 80% of them singletons.

The sample taken for sequencing was peripheral blood. The gene calls are TRBV7-2 and TRBJ2-5; 8 nucleotides align to TRBD1. The sequence derives from a woman aged 60-75 years with acute or convalescent COVID-19. The CDR3 spells CASSSTGGAETQYF. CDR3 nucleotide sequence: TGTGCCAGCAGCTCTACAGGGGGAGCAGAGACCCAGTACTTC.